The rows below give T cell receptor beta chains drawn from one sample of a study of T cell responses to AZD1222 COVID-19 vaccine. The table came from immunoSEQ multiplex PCR; TCRdb's copy has only in-frame clones and leaves some out. Of 150,000 to 200,000 clones detected, more than 80% appear once; the ten largest clones hold less than 3%. The material sequenced was peripheral blood, taken on day 0 of AZD1222 vaccination. The receptors come from an adult in good health. The CDR3 runs from the conserved cysteine through the conserved F or W. Fields, in order: J gene, V gene, D gene, clone size, CDR3 DNA, CDR3 protein. D genes are given only for firm matches. Clone size is shown for a subset of rows, as once, few, many or a class of expanded clone.

TRBJ1-1 TRBV2 NA NA TGTGCCAGCTGTACCGACAGAATGAACACTGAAGCTTTCTTT CASCTDRMNTEAFF
TRBJ1-6 TRBV3-1/TRBV3-2 NA NA TGTGCCAGCACTCCGCGCCGGGGACTGTCAGAGAGGTCCTATAATTCACCCCTCCACTTT CASTPRRGLSERSYNSPLHF
TRBJ2-7 TRBV24-1 NA once TGTGCCACCTCTGCAGGGGCAGGCGAGCAGTACTTC CATSAGAGEQYF
TRBJ1-6 TRBV6-5 TRBD1 NA TGTGCCAGCAGTTACCGACAGGGTCTTAATTCACCCCTCCACTTT CASSYRQGLNSPLHF
TRBJ2-2 TRBV27 NA NA TGTGCCAGCAGTGAACTCGCCGGGGAGCTGTTTTTT CASSELAGELFF
TRBJ1-1 TRBV2 NA NA TGTGCCAGCAGTGAAGAGAGGGGAGCTTTCTTT CASSEERGAFF
TRBJ1-1 TRBV24-1 NA NA TGTGCCACCAGTGACAGTAAAGCCCCCACTGAAGCTTTCTTT CATSDSKAPTEAFF
TRBJ1-1 TRBV6-4 NA NA TGTGCCAGCAGTGACATATCCGGGCCGAACACTGAAGCTTTCTTT CASSDISGPNTEAFF
TRBJ1-5 TRBV18 NA NA TGTGCCAGCTCACCAGTTCAGGTCAATCAGCCCCAGCATTTT CASSPVQVNQPQHF
TRBJ2-4 TRBV19 NA once TGTGCCAGTAGTATCAGGGTAGGGGAAAACATTCAGTACTTC CASSIRVGENIQYF
TRBJ1-4 TRBV12-2 NA NA TGTGCAAGTCGCTCATCTAAAACCCCCACAGGGGGCACTAATGAAAAACTGTTTTTT CASRSSKTPTGGTNEKLFF
TRBJ2-3 TRBV5-4 NA NA TGTGCCAGCAGCCCGCCGGAGACTGCAGATACGCAGTATTTT CASSPPETADTQYF
TRBJ1-2 TRBV12-3/TRBV12-4 TRBD1 once TGTGCCAGCAGGGAGGGACAGAACTATGGCTACACCTTC CASREGQNYGYTF
TRBJ2-7 TRBV7-9 TRBD2 NA TGTGCCAGCAGCTTGGAGGGACTAGCGGGAAACTACGAGCAGTACTTC CASSLEGLAGNYEQYF
TRBJ1-5 TRBV27 NA NA TGTGCCAGCAGCCGCCCCGGAGGGTCCCAGCATTTT CASSRPGGSQHF
TRBJ2-7 TRBV18 TRBD1 NA TGTGCCAGCTCACCGACGGGACAGGGGGACGAGCAGTACTTC CASSPTGQGDEQYF
TRBJ2-7 TRBV5-1 NA few TGCGCCAGCAGCCCTGAGCTTGGCGGTGGGAACGAGCAGTACTTC CASSPELGGGNEQYF